This TCR beta chain was captured in a study of blood T cells in healthy people across ages. The CDR3 is made up of 14 amino acids. The junction had 15 bases not matched to a gene; V was cut back by 5 bases and J by 13 bases. The germline CDR1 and CDR2 sequences are SGHAT and FQNNGV. With a J-beta primer mix and a sample-barcoded 5' primer, a second PCR ran about 7 to 11 cycles. In TCRdb, the 5' RACE reads were re-called with MiXCR into one record per CDR3 protein. Of roughly 900,000 distinct CDR3 sequences listed, roughly 26% are singletons. This clonotype appeared a single time. PBMCs, at least 6 million per sample, were isolated.

The chain joins TRBV11-2 to TRBJ1-2; TRBD1 aligns across 8 bases. The material sequenced was blood. The sequence came from a woman older than 75 in good health. CDR3 sequence reads: CASSPQTGELGSTF. For the CDR3, the DNA is TGTGCCAGCAGCCCCCAGACAGGGGAGCTCGGGTCCACCTTC.